The rows below give T cell receptor beta chains drawn from one sample of a study of a mutant IDH1 vaccine in newly diagnosed glioma. Libraries were prepared by immunoSEQ multiplex PCR; TCRdb keeps only in-frame clonotypes and omits some of them. The table shows tens of thousands of clones, with less than 90% occurring only once. For these receptors, no antigen is known. Here the sequenced sample was PBMCs, taken from a glioma patient whose treatment included an IDH1 peptide vaccine. The receptors stem from a woman in her fifties or sixties with glioma. The CDR3 runs from the conserved cysteine through the conserved F or W. Fields, in order: CDR3 DNA, CDR3 protein, clone size, J gene, V gene, D gene. The D gene is left open where the match is weak. Clone size, where shown, is once, few, many, or a class for clones that have expanded.

CDR3nt: TGTGCCAGCAGCCCATTAGGGGAGAGCTCCTATAATTCACCCCTCCACTTT
CDR3aa: CASSPLGESSYNSPLHF
abundance: -
j_gene: TRBJ1-6
v_gene: TRBV11-2
d_gene: -

CDR3nt: TGCGCCAGCAGCCAAGAAGGAGGGGGCACTGAAGCTTTCTTT
CDR3aa: CASSQEGGGTEAFF
abundance: -
j_gene: TRBJ1-1
v_gene: TRBV4-3
d_gene: -

CDR3nt: TGTGCCAGCAGCTTAGGCCCGGCGGGTAATTCACCCCTCCACTTT
CDR3aa: CASSLGPAGNSPLHF
abundance: -
j_gene: TRBJ1-6
v_gene: TRBV11-2
d_gene: -

CDR3nt: TGCGCCAGCAGCCTATCCCCGGGACAGGGGGCTCATGGCTACACCTTC
CDR3aa: CASSLSPGQGAHGYTF
abundance: -
j_gene: TRBJ1-2
v_gene: TRBV5-1
d_gene: TRBD1

CDR3nt: TGTGCCAGCAGCCCCACCGGGACGGTTCATTACACCTTC
CDR3aa: CASSPTGTVHYTF
abundance: -
j_gene: TRBJ1-2
v_gene: TRBV6-4
d_gene: -

CDR3nt: TGTGCCAGCTCCGGGACAGGGGGCTACGAGCAGTACTTC
CDR3aa: CASSGTGGYEQYF
abundance: -
j_gene: TRBJ2-7
v_gene: TRBV6-5
d_gene: TRBD1

CDR3nt: TGTGCCAGCAGCTTAGTGGCGGGAGGGACCTACGAGCAGTACTTC
CDR3aa: CASSLVAGGTYEQYF
abundance: -
j_gene: TRBJ2-7
v_gene: TRBV7-8
d_gene: TRBD2

CDR3nt: TGTGCCAGCTCACCACCGTCCGGAGAGACCCAGTACTTC
CDR3aa: CASSPPSGETQYF
abundance: -
j_gene: TRBJ2-5
v_gene: TRBV18
d_gene: -

CDR3nt: TGTGCCAGCAGTGAAGGGTTCGGGCGGATGAACACTGAAGCTTTCTTT
CDR3aa: CASSEGFGRMNTEAFF
abundance: few
j_gene: TRBJ1-1
v_gene: TRBV2
d_gene: -

CDR3nt: TGCAGCGTTAAATCCAGTGACAGGGTCAGCGGGGAGCTGTTTTTT
CDR3aa: CSVKSSDRVSGELFF
abundance: -
j_gene: TRBJ2-2
v_gene: TRBV29-1
d_gene: TRBD1

CDR3nt: TGTGCCAGCAGTTCGTACTCCTACGAGCAGTACTTC
CDR3aa: CASSSYSYEQYF
abundance: -
j_gene: TRBJ2-7
v_gene: TRBV28
d_gene: -